The 2 T cell receptor beta chains in this list originate from one sample, sequenced in a study of blood T cell repertoires in COVID-19. Profiling relied on immunoSEQ multiplex PCR, and the TCRdb table lists in-frame clones only, not all of them. The data show a few hundred thousand clones, approximately 90% seen once. The material sequenced was peripheral blood. These receptors all stem from a woman in her twenties or thirties with active or convalescent COVID-19.

CDR3: CASSQDATGGPSPLHF. The CDR3 DNA follows: TGCGCCAGCAGCCAAGACGCGACAGGAGGACCTTCACCCCTCCACTTT. This rearrangement joins TRBV4-3 to TRBJ1-6; tentative D call: TRBD1 (6 bases). The V gene lost 0 bases and the J gene lost 9 bases, with 15 bases spanning the gap. The CDR3 is 16 residues long. Germline loops: CDR1 LGHNA, CDR2 YSLEER.

Concerning this clone: Other DNA sequences in this sample translate to the same CDR3. The chain combines TRBV28 with TRBJ1-5, with 7 bases matching TRBD1. Per the germline V gene, CDR1 is MDHEN and CDR2 is SYDVKM. There are 14 residues in the CDR3. Trimming cost V 6 bases and J 0 bases; bases outside gene matches: 2. CDR3 protein: CASSSGGSNQPQHF. The CDR3 coding sequence is TGTGCCAGCAGCTCAGGGGGTAGCAATCAGCCCCAGCATTTT.